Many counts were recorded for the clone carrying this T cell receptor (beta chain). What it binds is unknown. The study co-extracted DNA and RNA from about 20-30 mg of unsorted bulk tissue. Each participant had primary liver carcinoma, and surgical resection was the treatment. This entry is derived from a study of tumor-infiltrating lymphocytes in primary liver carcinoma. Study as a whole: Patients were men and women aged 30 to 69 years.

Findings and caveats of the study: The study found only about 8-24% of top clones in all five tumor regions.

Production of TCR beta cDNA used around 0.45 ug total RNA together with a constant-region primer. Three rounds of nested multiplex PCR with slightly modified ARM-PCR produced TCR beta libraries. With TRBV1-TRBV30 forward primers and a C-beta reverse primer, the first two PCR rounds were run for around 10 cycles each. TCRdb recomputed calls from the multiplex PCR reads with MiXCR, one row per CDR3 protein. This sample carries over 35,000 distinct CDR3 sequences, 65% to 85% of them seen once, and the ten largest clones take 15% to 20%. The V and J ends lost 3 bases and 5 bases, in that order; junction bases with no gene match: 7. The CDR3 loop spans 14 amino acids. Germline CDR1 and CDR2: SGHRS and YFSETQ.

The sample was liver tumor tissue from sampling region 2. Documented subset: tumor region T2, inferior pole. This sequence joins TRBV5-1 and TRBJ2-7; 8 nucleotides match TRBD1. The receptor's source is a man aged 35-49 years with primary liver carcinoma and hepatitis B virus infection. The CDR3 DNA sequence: TGCGCCAGCAGCTCGCTTCAGGGGGCGAACGAGCAGTACTTC. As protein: CASSSLQGANEQYF. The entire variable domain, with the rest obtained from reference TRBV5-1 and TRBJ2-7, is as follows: KAGVTQTPRYLIKTRGQQVTLSCSPISGHRSVSWYQQTPGQGLQFLFEYFSETQRNKGNFPGRFSGRQFSNSRSEMNVSTLELGDSALYLCASSSLQGANEQYFGPGTRLTVT.